The subject of this entry is one T cell receptor beta chain. The target antigen is unknown. These data belong to a study of cytomegalovirus exposure and HLA in healthy donors. Regarding the study as a whole: Later analysis associated a missense DCLRE1C variant with TCR beta V- and J-gene trimming. 87-base-pair reads could not separate some V segments, including TRBV6-2 and TRBV6-3. It was reported that TCR beta sequences correctly inferred the HLA-A and HLA-B alleles for most subjects.

The V end was cut by 2 bases, the J end by 0 bases, with 8 bases between. Looked up from germline, CDR1 is MNHEY and CDR2 is SMNVEV (reference sequence). This CDR3 is 15 amino acids long. The PCR employed 60 Vbeta primers together with 13 Jbeta primers. TCRdb keeps only in-frame clones here, not all; method: immunoSEQ multiplex PCR. The data show 150,000 to 200,000 clones, with roughly 80% seen just once and 4.9% held by the top ten. Whereas donors were nominally healthy upon sampling, unrecorded immune exposures were probable. The gene calls are TRBV27 and TRBJ1-5; no clear D. The source of this sequence is a male donor in good health and CMV-seronegative. Material: PBMCs. CDR3 sequence reads: CASSLRGNSNQPQHF. In DNA form, the CDR3 reads TGTGCCAGCAGTTTAAGAGGGAATAGCAATCAGCCCCAGCATTTT.